These 10 T cell receptor beta chains were sequenced from one sample in a study of blood T cells in healthy people across ages. A second about 7 to 11 cycle PCR used barcoded and J-beta primers. TCRdb passed the 5' RACE reads through MiXCR, listing each CDR3 protein once. The table lists 700,000 or so distinct CDR3 sequences, around 41% of them singletons, with 25% to 30% in the top ten. Source material: blood. The receptor source for this set is a man at least 80 years old in good health.

This clonotype was found once. This sequence joins TRBV10-3 and TRBJ2-7; D tentatively fits TRBD1 or TRBD2 (5 bases each). TRBJ2-5 matches the DNA end more closely, so the J call is doubtful. This CDR3 region has 13 residues. In germline, CDR1 is ENHRY, CDR2 SYGVKD. The CDR3 sequence: CATRDRRQETQYF. The CDR3 DNA sequence: TGTGCCACTCGGGACCGGAGGCAAGAGACCCAGTACTTC.

Only one count was recorded for this clonotype. This chain uses TRBV27 with TRBJ2-1; possible D gene TRBD2, 6 bases. Germline-derived CDR1 and CDR2 are MNHEY and SMNVEV (reference sequence). This CDR3 comprises 17 residues. The V and J ends lost 1 base and 8 bases respectively, with 21 bases between them. Here the CDR3 reads CASSLFLARSGFDEQFF. DNA for the CDR3: TGTGCCAGCAGTTTATTTCTAGCGAGGTCGGGGTTCGATGAGCAGTTCTTC.

The CDR3 region is CASTPWGSYNSPLHF. CDR3 nucleotide sequence: TGTGCCAGCACTCCATGGGGTTCCTATAATTCACCCCTCCACTTT. This sequence joins TRBV7-2 and TRBJ1-6; no definite D call. The V gene lost 7 bases and the J gene lost 1 base, with 11 bases spanning the gap. Germline CDR1 SGHTA, CDR2 FQGNSA. This CDR3 is 15 amino acids long.

This rearrangement joins TRBV10-3 to TRBJ2-3, with D uncertain. The germline gives CDR1 ENHRY, CDR2 SYGVKD. Trimming took 4 bases from V and 2 from J, leaving 10 bases between them. The CDR3 runs to 14 residues. This chain's CDR3 is CAISGSTPTDTQYF. For the CDR3, the DNA is TGTGCCATCAGTGGGTCGACCCCCACAGATACGCAGTATTTT.

The chain uses TRBV7-3 and TRBJ2-1; a weak D match, TRBD2 (5 bases). The germline CDR1 and CDR2 sequences are SGHTA and FQGTGA. V was trimmed by 5 bases and J by 5 bases, leaving 16 bases between them. The CDR3 sequence is 15 residues long. CDR3 region: CASSPKGSGHNEQFF. The CDR3, as DNA: TGTGCCAGCAGCCCCAAGGGAAGCGGACACAATGAGCAGTTCTTC. The complete variable domain, with remaining parts taken from reference TRBV7-3 and TRBJ2-1, reads GAGVSQTPSNKVTEKGKYVELRCDPISGHTALYWYRQSLGQGPEFLIYFQGTGAADDSGLPNDRFFAVRPEGSVSTLKIQRTERGDSAVYLCASSPKGSGHNEQFFGPGTRLTVL.

This chain links TRBV2 with TRBJ2-7, with 7 bases lining up with TRBD2. CDR3 length equals 15 residues. Looked up from germline, CDR1 is SNHLY and CDR2 is FYNNEI. Trimming at V came to 6 bases and at J to 2 bases, leaving 10 bases not matched to a gene. Here the CDR3 DNA reads TGTGCCAGCAGCGCCCAGGGAGCGGGACCCTACGAGCAGTACTTC. Protein sequence: CASSAQGAGPYEQYF.

V usage is TRBV7-2 and J usage is TRBJ1-1; possible D gene TRBD1, 5 bases. Germline loops: CDR1 SGHTA, CDR2 FQGNSA. This CDR3 is built from 14 residues. Trimming left V 4 bases short and J 5 bases short, with 14 bases between. CDR3 coding DNA: TGTGCCAGCAGCTCTTCAGACAGTCGGACTGAAGCTTTCTTT. Translating gives CASSSSDSRTEAFF.

This clonotype was counted between two and nine times. The V and J genes are TRBV4-3 and TRBJ2-1, with D perhaps TRBD1 (6 bases). V was shortened by 1 base and J by 4 bases, with 11 bases between the two germline ends. The germline V gene has CDR1 LGHNA and CDR2 YSLEER. This CDR3 comprises 15 residues. DNA of the CDR3: TGCGCCAGCAGCCAAGTTTTAGGACAGTACAATGAGCAGTTCTTC. This gives the protein CASSQVLGQYNEQFF.

This clonotype was detected only a few times. The chain joins TRBV6-5 to TRBJ2-1, with D perhaps given as TRBD1 or TRBD2 (6 bases each). Trimming removed 7 bases at V and 8 bases at J, with 21 bases between. Germline V gene data show CDR1 as MNHEY and CDR2 as SVGAGI. There are 15 residues in the CDR3. CDR3 DNA sequence: TGTGCCAGCACCAACGGGGGCCGAAATGGTGATGAGCAGTTCTTC. It translates to CASTNGGRNGDEQFF.

This clonotype occurred a few times. V usage is TRBV7-8 and J usage is TRBJ1-5, with 7 bases matching TRBD1. Germline lookup yields CDR1 SGHVS and CDR2 FQNEAQ. The V segment lost 10 bases and the J segment 9 bases; nucleotides outside the gene matches: 9. The CDR3 runs 12 residues. The CDR3, as DNA: TGTGCCACAGGGGGAGACACACGGCCCCAGCATTTT. Amino acids: CATGGDTRPQHF.